Sequencing of this T cell receptor (beta chain) was carried out in a study of Graves' ophthalmopathy and Graves' hyperthyroidism. The study's findings and limits: A 13-signature model separated ophthalmopathy from stable hyperthyroidism, just over 85% sensitivity, roughly 81% specificity.

Note on this clonotype: The antigen is not known. An end of the junction does not agree with germline; a read error may underlie this.

Germline V CDR1 and CDR2: LNHDA, SQIVND (reference sequence). The CDR3 consists of 14 residues. Amplification of the TCR beta CDR3 regions used RNA transcripts (as template). First-round RT-PCR with HTBI primers preceded a second-round multiplex PCR. A single record per CDR3 protein comes from TCRdb applying MiXCR to the multiplex PCR reads. The data contain 600,000 to 700,000 distinct CDR3 sequences, about 38% of them seen just once; the ten biggest clones take up roughly 3%. What was sequenced was peripheral blood. J is TRBJ2-5 and V is TRBV19; D call uncertain. The receptor was isolated from an adult man with Graves' ophthalmopathy. The CDR3 DNA reads as TGTGCCAGTAGTATTTGGGTCGGCCAAGAGGCCCAGTACTTC. It specifies CASSIWVGQEAQYF.